Detailed here is one TCR beta chain. Its specificity is not known. This entry comes from a study of cytomegalovirus exposure and HLA in healthy donors. Study at large: As released early, the data held 70 million to 100 million unique TCRs from HLA-typed donors. Study-wide points: Most of the CMV-associated TCR beta chains (in a later analysis) appeared to be HLA-restricted. Later analysis associated a missense DCLRE1C variant with TCR beta V- and J-gene trimming.

PCR employed 60 Vbeta and 13 Jbeta primers. TCRdb's copy holds only in-frame clones and misses some; the assay was immunoSEQ multiplex PCR. The sample comprises some 100,000 clones, around 85% of which are singletons, and 3.5% to 5% rests with the top ten. The receptor was isolated from a man aged 30 to 45 in good health and CMV-seronegative. The sequencing sample was made of PBMCs.

The CDR3 here is CASTRGTDTEAFF. In DNA, the CDR3 is TGTGCCAGCACTCGGGGGACAGACACTGAAGCTTTCTTT. The chain uses TRBV7-9 and TRBJ1-1; 7 bases agree with TRBD1. Unmatched junction bases numbered 5, after V lost 7 bases and J lost 3 bases. The V gene's germline CDR1 is SEHNR and CDR2 FQNEAQ (reference sequence). The CDR3 is 13 amino acids.